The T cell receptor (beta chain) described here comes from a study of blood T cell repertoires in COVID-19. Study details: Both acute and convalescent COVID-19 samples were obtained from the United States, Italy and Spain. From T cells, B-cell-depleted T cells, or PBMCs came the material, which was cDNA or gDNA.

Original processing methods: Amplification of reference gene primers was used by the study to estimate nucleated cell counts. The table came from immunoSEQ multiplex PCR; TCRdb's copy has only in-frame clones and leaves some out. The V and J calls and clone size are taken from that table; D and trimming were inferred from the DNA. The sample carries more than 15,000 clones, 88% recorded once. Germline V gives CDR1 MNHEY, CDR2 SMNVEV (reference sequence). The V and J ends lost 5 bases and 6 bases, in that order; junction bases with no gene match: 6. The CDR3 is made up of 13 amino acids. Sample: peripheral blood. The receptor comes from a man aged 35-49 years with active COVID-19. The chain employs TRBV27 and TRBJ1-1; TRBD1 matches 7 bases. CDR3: CASSQWTGSEAFF. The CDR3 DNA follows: TGTGCCAGCAGTCAGTGGACAGGCTCTGAAGCTTTCTTT.